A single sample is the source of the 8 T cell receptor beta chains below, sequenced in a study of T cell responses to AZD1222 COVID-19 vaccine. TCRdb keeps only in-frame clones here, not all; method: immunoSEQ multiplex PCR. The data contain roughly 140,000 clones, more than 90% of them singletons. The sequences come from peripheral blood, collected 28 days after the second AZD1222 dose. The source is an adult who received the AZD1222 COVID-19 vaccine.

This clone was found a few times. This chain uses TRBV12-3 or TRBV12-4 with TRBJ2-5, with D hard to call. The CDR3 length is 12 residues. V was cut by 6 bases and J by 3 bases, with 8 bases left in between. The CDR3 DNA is TGTGCCAGCAGCCACCTCGAAGAGACCCAGTACTTC. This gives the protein CASSHLEETQYF.

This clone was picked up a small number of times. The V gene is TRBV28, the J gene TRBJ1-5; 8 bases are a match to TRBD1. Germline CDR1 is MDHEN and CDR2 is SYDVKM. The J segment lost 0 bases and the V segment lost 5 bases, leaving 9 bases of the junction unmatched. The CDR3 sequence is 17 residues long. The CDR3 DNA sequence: TGTGCCAGCAGTAGGACAGGGCTAACCACTAGCAATCAGCCCCAGCATTTT. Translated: CASSRTGLTTSNQPQHF.

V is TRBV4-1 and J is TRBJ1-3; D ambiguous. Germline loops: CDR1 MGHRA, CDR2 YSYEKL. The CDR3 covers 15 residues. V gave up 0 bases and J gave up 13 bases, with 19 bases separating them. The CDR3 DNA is TGCGCCAGCAGCCAAGATAAGACCAGAATCGGGATTATATATTTT. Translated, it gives CASSQDKTRIGIIYF.

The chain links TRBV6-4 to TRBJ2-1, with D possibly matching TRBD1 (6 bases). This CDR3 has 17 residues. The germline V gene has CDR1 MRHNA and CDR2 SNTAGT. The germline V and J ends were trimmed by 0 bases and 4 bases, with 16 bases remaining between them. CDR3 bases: TGTGCCAGCAGTGACTCGAGTCGGTCAGGGGCTTACAATGAGCAGTTCTTC. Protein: CASSDSSRSGAYNEQFF.

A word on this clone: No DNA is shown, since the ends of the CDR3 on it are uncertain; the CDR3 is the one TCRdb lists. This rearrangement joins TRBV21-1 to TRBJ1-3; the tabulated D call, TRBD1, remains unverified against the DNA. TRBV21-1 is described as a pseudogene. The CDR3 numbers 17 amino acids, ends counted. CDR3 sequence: CASSKVGRGSSGNTIYF.

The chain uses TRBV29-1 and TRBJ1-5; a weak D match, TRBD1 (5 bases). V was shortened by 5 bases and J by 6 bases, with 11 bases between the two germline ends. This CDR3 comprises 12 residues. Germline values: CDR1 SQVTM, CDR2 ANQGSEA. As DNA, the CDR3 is TGCAGCGTTCGGGGGGATGGTCAGCCCCAGCATTTT. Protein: CSVRGDGQPQHF.

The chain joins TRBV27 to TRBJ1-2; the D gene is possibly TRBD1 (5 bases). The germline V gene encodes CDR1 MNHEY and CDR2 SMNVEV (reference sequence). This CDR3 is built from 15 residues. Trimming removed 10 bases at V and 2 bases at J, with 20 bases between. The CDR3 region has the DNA TGTGCCACCTACGGGGCAGGGTCATCGAACTATGGCTACACCTTC. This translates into CATYGAGSSNYGYTF.

CDR3 DNA: TGTGCCAGCAGACAGGGTCCTTACGAGCAGTACTTC. Translating gives CASRQGPYEQYF. The chain has TRBV28 and TRBJ2-7, with a weak D call TRBD1 (6 bases). Between the trimmed V and J ends, which lost 6 bases and 4 bases, there was a span of 10 bases. The CDR3 consists of 12 residues. CDR1 is MDHEN and CDR2 is SYDVKM in the germline V gene.